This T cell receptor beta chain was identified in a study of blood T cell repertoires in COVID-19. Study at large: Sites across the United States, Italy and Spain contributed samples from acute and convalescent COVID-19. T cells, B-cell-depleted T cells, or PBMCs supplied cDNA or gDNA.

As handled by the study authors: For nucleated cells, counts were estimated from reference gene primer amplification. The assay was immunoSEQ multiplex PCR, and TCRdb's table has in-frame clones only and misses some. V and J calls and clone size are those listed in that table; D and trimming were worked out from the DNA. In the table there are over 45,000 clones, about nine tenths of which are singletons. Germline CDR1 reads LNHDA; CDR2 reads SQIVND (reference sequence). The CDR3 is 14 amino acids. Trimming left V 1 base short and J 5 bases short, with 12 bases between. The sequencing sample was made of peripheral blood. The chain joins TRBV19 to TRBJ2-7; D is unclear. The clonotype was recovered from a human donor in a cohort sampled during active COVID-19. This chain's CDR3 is CASSIVFPPHEQYF. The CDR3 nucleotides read TGTGCCAGTAGTATAGTCTTTCCCCCCCACGAGCAGTACTTC.